Shown below are 7 T cell receptor beta chains from a single sample sequenced in a study of T-cell memory formation after mild COVID-19. TCRdb used MiXCR to reprocess the 5' RACE reads, holding one entry per CDR3 protein. The data show roughly 280,000 distinct CDR3 sequences, with roughly 16% seen just once and around a fifth held by the top ten. Sequencing was performed on PBMCs or a T cell subset sorted from them (not recorded which). The receptors come from a man between 18 and 29 years old who had mild COVID-19 (a few samples of this study predate the infection). Cell type and time point are not known.

CDR3 sequence: CASSPGTGGFGYTF. As DNA, the CDR3 is TGTGCCAGCTCCCCCGGGACAGGGGGCTTTGGCTACACCTTC. The V and J genes are TRBV12-3 or TRBV12-4 and TRBJ1-2; the match to TRBD1 covers 12 bases. The CDR3 sequence is 14 residues long. V was pared by 8 bases and J by 7 bases, with 8 bases of the junction left unmatched.

This clonotype was seen a few times. The genes are TRBV7-3 and TRBJ2-1, with D possibly TRBD2 on 5 matching bases. CDR1 is SGHTA and CDR2 is FQGTGA in the germline V gene. V lost 6 bases, J lost 8 bases, and 14 bases lay in between. The CDR3 sequence is 13 residues long. CDR3 sequence: CASSQWAGHEQFF. The CDR3 DNA sequence: TGTGCCAGCAGTCAATGGGCGGGCCATGAGCAGTTCTTC.

This clonotype was detected ten times or more. The chain links TRBV20-1 to TRBJ2-1; 7 positions agree with TRBD2. The CDR3 length is 15 residues. The germline gives CDR1 DFQATT, CDR2 SNEGSKA (reference sequence). Germline trimming cut 5 bases from V and 9 bases from J; bases unmatched to any gene: 16. Here the CDR3 DNA reads TGCAGTGCTCTTCCCGGGGGGACCGCTCTCTCTGAGCAGTTCTTC. Amino acid sequence: CSALPGGTALSEQFF.

This rearrangement joins TRBV5-5 to TRBJ2-3; no clear D gene. V was trimmed by 0 bases and J by 2 bases, leaving 7 bases between them. Germline V CDR1 and CDR2: SGHKS, YYEKEE (reference sequence). This CDR3 contains 14 residues. The CDR3: CASSLAVATDTQYF. The CDR3 DNA follows: TGTGCCAGCAGCTTGGCCGTCGCCACAGATACGCAGTATTTT.

The J gene is TRBJ1-1, the V gene TRBV29-1, with D perhaps TRBD1 (5 bases). The V end lost 4 bases, the J end lost 0 bases, and 15 bases lay between the germline ends. CDR1 SQVTM and CDR2 ANQGSEA come from the germline V gene. CDR3 size: 15 residues. The CDR3 region has the DNA TGCAGCGTTGGGGGGAGGGACCTGATGAACACTGAAGCTTTCTTT. Translated, it gives CSVGGRDLMNTEAFF.

A few counts support this clonotype. The chain joins TRBV4-3 to TRBJ2-2, with D perhaps being TRBD1 or TRBD2 (5 bases each). Trimming shortened V by 4 bases and J by 3 bases, and 9 bases separated the two germline ends. The CDR3 sequence is 14 residues long. Germline loops: CDR1 LGHNA, CDR2 YSLEER. The CDR3 DNA reads TGCGCCAGCAGCCTCGGGGACGACACCGGGGAGCTGTTTTTT. Translation: CASSLGDDTGELFF.

The rearrangement links TRBV12-3 or TRBV12-4 to TRBJ2-7; weak D call: TRBD1 (6 bases). The V end was cut by 8 bases, the J end by 5 bases, with 10 bases between. The CDR3 spans 11 residues. The CDR3 DNA reads TGTGCCAGCGGGACATCCCACGAGCAGTACTTC. Translating gives CASGTSHEQYF.